These 8 T cell receptor delta chains came from one sample sequenced in a study of gammadelta T cells in human blood. TCRdb re-analyzed the RT-PCR reads via CATT. The table has more than 900 delta-chain clones, roughly two fifths seen once; the top ten hold roughly 19%. Sequencing used non-Vgamma9Vdelta2 gamma-delta T cells from infant blood. All receptors derive from a human donor.

Worth noting for this clone: It differs at one base from a far larger clone, so likely a read error. The chain couples TRDV2 to TRDJ3; TRDD3 aligns across 8 bases. In germline, CDR1 is GEAIGNYY, CDR2 EKD. The junction had 11 bases not matched to a gene; V was cut back by 5 bases and J by 0 bases. This CDR3 spans 19 amino acids. Written as DNA, the CDR3 is TGTGCCTGTGTCACACACTGGGGGGCAAGCTCCTGGGACACCCGACAGATGTTTTTC. Encoded protein: CACVTHWGASSWDTRQMFF.

By frequency in the sample, this clone is large. Other DNA sequences in this sample translate to the same CDR3. V usage is TRDV1 and J usage is TRDJ1; TRDD2 is a possible D gene (6 bases). V lost 1 base to trimming and J lost 3 bases, with 27 bases between them. The V gene's germline CDR1 is TSWWSYY and CDR2 QGS. CDR3 length: 20 residues. For the CDR3, the DNA is TGTGCTCTTGGGGAACATCTTCCTTCCCTTACCTCCGGAGGGCCCGATAAACTCATCTTT. It specifies CALGEHLPSLTSGGPDKLIF.

A word on this clone: This likely came from a read error, as a far larger clone is one base away. V and J are TRDV1 and TRDJ1; 10 nucleotides line up with TRDD3. V lost 1 base to trimming and J lost 4 bases; unmatched junction nucleotides: 18. The germline CDR1 and CDR2 sequences are TSWWSYY and QGS. The CDR3 loop spans 20 amino acids. The CDR3 spells CALGEPEAAIVSGGYDKLIF. CDR3 coding DNA: TGTGCTCTTGGGGAACCCGAGGCAGCTATAGTCTCTGGGGGATACGATAAACTCATCTTT.

A remark on this clone: A read error is possible here, since a much larger clone lies one base away. Other DNA sequences in this sample translate to the same CDR3. This chain connects TRDV1 to TRDJ1; 8 positions match TRDD3. The CDR3 is 19 residues long. Germline V lookup: CDR1 TSWWSYY, CDR2 QGS. For the CDR3, the DNA is TGTGCTCTTGGGGTTCTCGACGCATTACTGGGGGTTTACACTGATAAACTCATCTTT. Residues: CALGVLDALLGVYTDKLIF.

Comments on this clone: It may be a read error: a sequence one base away is much more abundant. The same CDR3 is also encoded by other DNA sequences in this sample. V gene TRDV1 combines with J gene TRDJ1; 9 positions match TRDD3. V lost 1 base, J lost 2 bases, and 20 bases stayed unmatched. The germline V gene has CDR1 TSWWSYY and CDR2 QGS. The CDR3 has 21 residues. The CDR3, as DNA: TGTGCTCTTGGGGAACCAAGAGGGCTGTATCTGTACTGGGGGAGGACCGATAAACTCATCTTT. It yields the protein CALGEPRGLYLYWGRTDKLIF.

Sample share makes this clone large. The sample carries other DNA sequences with the same CDR3. The rearrangement links TRDV3 to TRDJ1; D possibly uses TRDD2 or TRDD3 (8 bases each). The V end was cut by 0 bases, the J end by 10 bases, with 24 bases between. This CDR3 has 15 amino acids. From germline, CDR1 is TVYSNPD and CDR2 GDNSRS (reference sequence). The CDR3 DNA is TGTGCCTTTAGCCCCTTCCTATGGACCACTGGGGGACTCATCTTT. Translating gives CAFSPFLWTTGGLIF.

To note about this clone: The sample contains more than one DNA sequence encoding this CDR3. The chain uses TRDV2 and TRDJ1; 9 bases are shared with TRDD3. The V gene end was trimmed by 0 bases and the J gene end by 2 bases; junction bases not matched to a gene: 6. The CDR3 spans 16 residues. Germline V gene lookup returns CDR1 GEAIGNYY and CDR2 EKD. For the CDR3, the DNA is TGTGCCTGTGACACCATCCATACTGGGGGAACCGATAAACTCATCTTT. Residues: CACDTIHTGGTDKLIF.

This clone is large. The chain links TRDV1 to TRDJ2; 12 positions agree with TRDD3. The CDR3 covers 19 residues. The germline CDR1 and CDR2 sequences are TSWWSYY and QGS. V shed 2 bases and J 4 bases; nucleotides not matched to a gene: 11. The CDR3 loop is CALGEKPSPGGYATAQLFF. CDR3 sequence (DNA): TGTGCTCTTGGGGAAAAACCATCCCCTGGGGGATACGCGACAGCACAACTCTTCTTT.